This T cell receptor (beta chain) was profiled in a study of OX40 agonist ivuxolimab in advanced cancers. Study details: Ivuxolimab is a fully human IgG2 antibody that activates OX40 (CD134).

Overall study findings and caveats: The specificity for antigen of the expanded peripheral T cells was not determined.

Germline assignment: CDR1 SGHKS and CDR2 YYEKEE (reference sequence). The V and J ends lost 0 bases and 0 bases respectively, with 10 bases between them. The CDR3 loop spans 16 amino acids. Sequenced by immunoSEQ multiplex PCR; TCRdb stores in-frame clones only, minus some. The sample gives about 34,000 clones, roughly 80% of which show up once; 2.6% is in the top ten. As concerns this clone: Its antigen is not known.

The sample here was CD4+ or CD8+ T cells sorted from blood, taken in a trial of the OX40 agonist ivuxolimab. V and J are TRBV5-5 and TRBJ1-3, with D hard to call. The sequence was obtained from an adult with an advanced solid tumor such as melanoma, head and neck, liver or kidney cancer. The CDR3 coding sequence is TGTGCCAGCAGCTTGGGACCTACGGGCTCTGGAAACACCATATATTTT. This codes for CASSLGPTGSGNTIYF.